Each of the 13 T cell receptor beta chains below was sequenced from the same sample in a study of cytomegalovirus exposure and HLA in healthy donors. The PCR was carried out with 60 Vbeta primers and 13 Jbeta primers. The repertoire was sequenced with immunoSEQ multiplex PCR; TCRdb's copy has only in-frame clones and lacks some. Among about 100,000 clones listed, roughly 73% were seen once. What was sequenced was PBMCs. The origin of the receptors is a man aged 25-45 years in good health and CMV-seronegative.

The chain employs TRBV5-1 and TRBJ2-5; D possibly corresponds to TRBD2 (7 bases). The CDR3 contains 13 residues. The germline V gene has CDR1 SGHRS and CDR2 YFSETQ. V gave up 7 bases and J gave up 2 bases, with 12 bases separating them. CDR3 DNA: TGCGCCAGCGCGGGGGCAGGACAAGAGACCCAGTACTTC. Its translation is CASAGAGQETQYF.

The gene calls are TRBV28 and TRBJ2-2, with a tentative D call TRBD2 (6 bases). Trimming left V 11 bases short and J 2 bases short, with 15 bases between. The germline CDR1 and CDR2 sequences are MDHEN and SYDVKM. The CDR3 is 14 residues long. CDR3 sequence: CACLRGTNTGELFF. As DNA, the CDR3 is TGTGCCTGCCTCCGGGGGACCAACACCGGGGAGCTGTTTTTT.

This rearrangement joins TRBV5-6 to TRBJ1-2, with TRBD1 matching 7 bases. The CDR3 has 16 amino acids. After removal of 2 bases from V and 6 bases from J, the junction contained 13 bases not matched to a gene. Germline V gene lookup returns CDR1 SGHDT and CDR2 YYEEEE. This CDR3 is CASSFNSRGQRDGYTF. The CDR3 DNA reads as TGTGCCAGCAGCTTCAACTCTAGGGGGCAGCGGGATGGCTACACCTTC.

CDR3 residues: CASSSGLSYEQYF. CDR3 sequence (DNA): TGTGCCAGCAGCTCGGGACTTTCCTACGAGCAGTACTTC. The genes are TRBV7-2 and TRBJ2-7; TRBD2 might be the D (6 bases). CDR3 size: 13 residues. V lost 4 bases, J lost 1 base, and 8 bases lay in between. CDR1 and CDR2 (germline): SGHTA, FQGNSA.

The rearrangement joins TRBV11-3 to TRBJ2-1, with 15 positions matching TRBD2. The V and J ends lost 0 bases and 6 bases, in that order; junction bases with no gene match: 9. The germline gives CDR1 SGHNT, CDR2 YENEEA. The CDR3 extends over 19 amino acids. CDR3 sequence: CASSLDSGLAGGPGNEQFF. The CDR3 nucleotides read TGTGCCAGCAGCTTAGACTCCGGACTAGCGGGAGGGCCGGGCAATGAGCAGTTCTTC.

The V call is TRBV18, the J call TRBJ2-1; D is ambiguous. Trimming stripped 3 bases from V and 7 bases from J, with 4 bases between. CDR1 is KGHSH, CDR2 LQKENI, per germline. This CDR3 contains 11 residues. The CDR3 DNA sequence: TGTGCCAGCTCACCTATGAATGAGCAGTTCTTC. Encoded protein: CASSPMNEQFF.

The chain uses TRBV4-1 and TRBJ2-3; 8 nucleotides match TRBD1. The CDR3 sequence is 17 residues long. Germline lookup yields CDR1 MGHRA and CDR2 YSYEKL. Germline trimming cut 2 bases from V and 2 bases from J; bases unmatched to any gene: 9. The CDR3 region has the DNA TGCGCCAGCAGCCAACAGGGGGCGGGCGGGATCACAGATACGCAGTATTTT. This gives the protein CASSQQGAGGITDTQYF.

This chain connects TRBV19 to TRBJ2-2; 9 bases line up with TRBD1. CDR3 length equals 15 residues. CDR1 and CDR2 from the germline V gene are LNHDA and SQIVND (reference sequence). Losses at the gene ends were 8 bases for V and 2 bases for J; bases not matched to a gene: 6. CDR3 sequence: CASYRTGDNTGELFF. DNA of the CDR3: TGTGCCAGTTACCGGACAGGGGATAACACCGGGGAGCTGTTTTTT.

The CDR3 reads CASSQHYEQYF. CDR3 coding DNA: TGTGCCAGCAGTCAACATTACGAGCAGTACTTC. The J gene is TRBJ2-7, the V gene TRBV6-6, with no clear D. This CDR3 is built from 11 residues. Germline V CDR1 and CDR2: MNHNY, SVGAGI (reference sequence). V was cut by 5 bases and J by 4 bases, with 6 bases left in between.

In nucleotides, the CDR3 is TGTGCCAGCAGCCGGACTAGCGGGATCCCCCTCCGCAATGAGCAGTTCTTC. Residues: CASSRTSGIPLRNEQFF. The chain uses TRBV7-6 and TRBJ2-1; 12 nucleotides match TRBD2. The CDR3 loop spans 17 amino acids. Germline V gives CDR1 SGHVS, CDR2 FNYEAQ. With 5 bases clipped from V and 6 bases from J, the junction kept 11 bases outside the gene matches.

The chain joins TRBV6-6 to TRBJ2-2; TRBD2 matches at 8 bases. This CDR3 comprises 16 residues. The V and J ends lost 1 base and 0 bases, in that order; junction bases with no gene match: 1. In germline, CDR1 is MNHNY, CDR2 SVGAGI (reference sequence). CDR3 coding DNA: TGTGCCAGCAGTTACTTAGCGGGGACGAACACCGGGGAGCTGTTTTTT. Translated, it gives CASSYLAGTNTGELFF.

The chain is built from TRBV4-1 and TRBJ2-3; unclear D gene. Trimming removed 1 base at V and 1 base at J, with 6 bases between. The V gene's germline CDR1 is MGHRA and CDR2 YSYEKL. The CDR3 length is 14 residues. This CDR3 is CASSQVPGTDTQYF. In nucleotides, the CDR3 is TGCGCCAGCAGCCAAGTGCCGGGCACAGATACGCAGTATTTT.

There are a few counts of this clone. The J gene is TRBJ2-7, the V gene TRBV9; TRBD1 matches 7 bases. Unmatched junction bases numbered 5, after V lost 0 bases and J lost 5 bases. Germline CDR1 reads SGDLS; CDR2 reads YYNGEE. This CDR3 region has 14 residues. CDR3 sequence reads: CASSVAYRGDEQYF. CDR3 sequence (DNA): TGTGCCAGCAGCGTAGCCTACAGGGGTGACGAGCAGTACTTC. The complete variable domain, with remaining parts taken from reference TRBV9 and TRBJ2-7, reads DSGVTQTPKHLITATGQRVTLRCSPRSGDLSVYWYQQSLDQGLQFLIQYYNGEERAKGNILERFSAQQFPDLHSELNLSSLELGDSALYFCASSVAYRGDEQYFGPGTRLTVT.